The 17 T cell receptor beta chains presented below share a single source sample, sequenced in a study of tumor and adjacent non-tumor tissue in lung cancer. TCRbeta libraries were built with three rounds of nested PCR, modified from ARM-PCR. TCRdb itself ran the multiplex PCR reads through MiXCR, one entry per CDR3 protein. The sample includes about 110,000 distinct CDR3 sequences, under 90% of them seen just once. No cell sorting was done before RNA was extracted from the tissue. Sequenced material: lung tumor tissue. These receptor sequences come from a man between 65 and 85 years old with non-small cell lung cancer.

About this clonotype: Its ends do not fully match the called genes, so a read error is possible. The CDR3 sequence is CASSLSGAGGQDAQYF. Here the CDR3 DNA reads TGTGCCAGCAGCCTCAGTGGGGCGGGGGGGCAAGATGCGCAGTATTTT. The rearrangement uses TRBV7-2 and TRBJ2-3; TRBD2 matches at 9 bases. Germline lookup yields CDR1 SGHTA and CDR2 FQGNSA. The CDR3 sequence is 16 residues long. The full variable domain, in which reference TRBV7-2 and TRBJ2-3 provide the parts outside the CDR3, is GAGVSQSPSNKVTEKGKDVELRCDPISGHTALYWYRQSLGQGLEFLIYFQGNSAPDKSGLPSDRFSAERTGGSVSTLTIQRTQQEDSAVYLCASSLSGAGGQDAQYFGPGTRLTVL.

Notes on this clonotype: The CDR3 carries no conserved terminal phenylalanine or tryptophan, so it likely arises from a read error. The chain combines TRBV29-1 with TRBJ1-2, with a possible D match to TRBD1 (5 bases). The CDR3 length is 16 residues. The V gene lost 7 bases and the J gene lost 8 bases, with 29 bases spanning the gap. Per germline, CDR1 SQVTM and CDR2 ANQGSEA. The CDR3 reads CSALPYLGPDNQGYTL. In DNA, the CDR3 is TGCAGCGCTCTCCCATACCTGGGACCAGATAACCAAGGCTACACCTTA.

Comments on this clonotype: One end of the junction does not line up with germline, which may come from a read error. The chain combines TRBV5-6 with TRBJ2-4; TRBD1 matches at 10 bases. The CDR3 extends over 17 amino acids. Germline-derived CDR1 and CDR2 are SGHDT and YYEEEE. The CDR3 protein is CAGSATGTGVVENIQCF. As DNA, the CDR3 is TGTGCCGGCAGCGCTACCGGGACAGGGGTCGTTGAAAACATTCAGTGCTTC.

As for this clonotype: Relative to the germline gene, one junction end is altered; a read error may explain this. The rearrangement joins TRBV20-1 to TRBJ2-3, with D possibly TRBD2 on 5 matching bases. CDR1 is DFQATT and CDR2 is SNEGSKA in the germline V gene (reference sequence). The CDR3 extends over 16 amino acids. The CDR3 protein is CCAMSLPGDGTDTQYF. In DNA, the CDR3 is TGCTGTGCTATGAGTCTTCCCGGGGATGGGACAGATACGCAGTATTTT.

Regarding this clonotype: One junction end does not reproduce the germline sequence, and a read error may be involved. The chain couples TRBV20-1 to TRBJ1-3; D gene uncertain. Germline V lookup: CDR1 DFQATT, CDR2 SNEGSKA (reference sequence). The CDR3 has 12 amino acids. The CDR3 loop reads CGARGGGNSIYF. The CDR3 DNA reads as TGCGGTGCCAGAGGTGGAGGAAACAGCATATATTTT.

As concerns this clonotype: A read error is likely, as this CDR3 ends without the conserved phenylalanine or tryptophan. The rearrangement uses TRBV14 and TRBJ2-3; D is ambiguous. Germline-derived CDR1 and CDR2 are SGHDN and FVKESK. V was cut by 7 bases and J by 2 bases, with 16 bases left in between. This CDR3 is built from 15 residues. CDR3 amino acids: CASTRNSDATDTQYL. CDR3 in DNA: TGTGCCAGCACTCGGAACTCCGATGCCACAGATACGCAGTATCTT.

As concerns this clonotype: The junction shows a germline mismatch at one end, possibly a read error. This chain connects TRBV11-2 to TRBJ2-3; possibly TRBD1 for D (5 bases). The CDR3 runs 14 residues. CDR1 is SGHAT and CDR2 is FQNNGV in the germline V gene. CDR3 nucleotides: TGTGTCAGCAGCCTAACTGCAGGGTCAAATACGCAGTATTTT. It is translated as CVSSLTAGSNTQYF. The full variable domain, rest sourced from reference TRBV11-2 and TRBJ2-3, is EAGVAQSPRYKIIEKRQSVAFWCNPISGHATLYWYQQILGQGPKLLIQFQNNGVVDDSQLPKDRFSAERLKGVDSTLKIQPAKLEDSAVYLCVSSLTAGSNTQYFGPGTRLTVL.

As concerns this clonotype: Compared with germline, one end of the junction differs, possibly owing to a read error. The chain combines TRBV28 with TRBJ1-2; D may be TRBD1 (6 bases). This CDR3 comprises 14 residues. Germline V lookup: CDR1 MDHEN, CDR2 SYDVKM. This CDR3 reads CTSAWGGHNYDYTF. For the CDR3, the DNA is TGTACCAGCGCCTGGGGGGGGCATAACTATGACTACACCTTC.

This clonotype is judged medium-sized. This chain uses TRBV11-2 with TRBJ1-6; 9 bases match TRBD1. The CDR3 contains 14 residues. Per germline, CDR1 SGHAT and CDR2 FQNNGV. The V and J ends lost 9 bases and 10 bases, in that order; junction bases with no gene match: 10. CDR3 sequence reads: CASCMTGGQSPLHF. CDR3 nucleotide sequence: TGTGCCAGTTGTATGACAGGGGGACAATCACCCCTCCACTTT.

Turning to this clonotype: Relative to the germline gene, one junction end is altered; a read error may explain this. This rearrangement joins TRBV6-5 to TRBJ2-3; tentatively, D is TRBD1 (6 bases). CDR1 MNHEY and CDR2 SVGAGI come from the germline V gene. The CDR3 loop spans 12 amino acids. CDR3 region: CATRGLTDRQYF. DNA for the CDR3: TGTGCCACCAGGGGCTTGACAGATAGGCAGTATTTT.

The rearrangement links TRBV6-5 to TRBJ2-5, with a possible D match to TRBD1 (7 bases). Germline V CDR1 and CDR2: MNHEY, SVGAGI. This CDR3 comprises 15 residues. Here the CDR3 reads CTNSKNQGGRETQYF. Written as DNA, the CDR3 is TGTACCAACAGCAAAAACCAGGGGGGCCGAGAGACCCAGTACTTC.

V gene TRBV11-2 combines with J gene TRBJ2-5; no clear D. CDR1 is SGHAT and CDR2 is FQNNGV in the germline V gene. V shed 4 bases and J shed 4 bases, with 4 bases lying between them. There are 11 residues in the CDR3. Here the CDR3 reads CASSSLETQYF. In nucleotides, the CDR3 is TGTGCCAGCAGCTCCCTAGAGACCCAGTACTTC. Combining the CDR3 with reference TRBV11-2 and TRBJ2-5 gives the whole variable domain EAGVAQSPRYKIIEKRQSVAFWCNPISGHATLYWYQQILGQGPKLLIQFQNNGVVDDSQLPKDRFSAERLKGVDSTLKIQPAKLEDSAVYLCASSSLETQYFGPGTRLLVL.

About this clonotype: This could be a read error, since a much larger clone is one nucleotide away. This chain links TRBV20-1 with TRBJ1-6; possible D gene TRBD1, 5 bases. The germline V gene has CDR1 DFQATT and CDR2 SNEGSKA (reference sequence). The germline V and J ends were trimmed by 4 bases and 6 bases, with 13 bases remaining between them. The CDR3 is made up of 14 amino acids. DNA of the CDR3: TGCAGTGCTATGTCCGTCAGGGTTAATTCACCCCTCCACTTT. It encodes CSAMSVRVNSPLHF.

To note about this clonotype: One end of the junction fails to match germline, which may point to a read error. This sequence joins TRBV10-3 and TRBJ1-6; TRBD1 matches at 7 bases. The CDR3 loop spans 14 amino acids. Per germline, CDR1 ENHRY and CDR2 SYGVKD. As DNA, the CDR3 is TGTGCAACCCAGGGGGGTGGGGGCAATTCGCCCCTCCACTTT. Its protein product is CATQGGGGNSPLHF.

Comments on this clonotype: This CDR3 fails to terminate in the conserved phenylalanine or tryptophan, so it likely reflects a read error. V is TRBV11-2 and J is TRBJ2-7; D perhaps matches TRBD1 (7 bases). V was cut by 0 bases and J by 4 bases, with 13 bases left in between. CDR1 and CDR2 (germline): SGHAT, FQNNGV. CDR3 size: 15 residues. CDR3 sequence reads: CASSLDGGGRYEQYI. The CDR3 bases are TGTGCCAGCAGCTTAGATGGAGGGGGCAGGTACGAGCAGTACATT.

In the case of this clonotype: One junction end does not reproduce the germline sequence, and a read error may be involved. V gene TRBV20-1 combines with J gene TRBJ2-1; D may be TRBD2 (7 bases). The CDR3 is made up of 12 amino acids. Germline V gives CDR1 DFQATT, CDR2 SNEGSKA (reference sequence). The CDR3: CTASSGGTRLFF. In DNA, the CDR3 is TGCACTGCTTCCTCGGGGGGCACTCGGCTGTTCTTC.

Details on this clonotype: Compared with germline, one end of the junction differs, possibly owing to a read error. The chain links TRBV11-2 to TRBJ1-4; D unclear. There are 15 residues in the CDR3. Germline lookup yields CDR1 SGHAT and CDR2 FQNNGV. The CDR3, as DNA: TGTGCCAGCAGCAGAAATGAGACAAGTAATGAGAAACTGTTTTTT. It encodes CASSRNETSNEKLFF.